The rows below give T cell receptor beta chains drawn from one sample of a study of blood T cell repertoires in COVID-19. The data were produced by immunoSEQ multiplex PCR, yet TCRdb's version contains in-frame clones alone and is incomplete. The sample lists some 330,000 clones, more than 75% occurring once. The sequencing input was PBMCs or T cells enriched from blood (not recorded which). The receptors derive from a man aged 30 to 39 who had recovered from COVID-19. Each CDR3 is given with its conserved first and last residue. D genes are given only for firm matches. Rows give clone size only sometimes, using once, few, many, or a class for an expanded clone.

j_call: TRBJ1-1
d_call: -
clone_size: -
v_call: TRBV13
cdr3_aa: CASSLGQRSEAFF
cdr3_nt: TGTGCCAGCAGCCTAGGACAGCGGAGTGAAGCTTTCTTT

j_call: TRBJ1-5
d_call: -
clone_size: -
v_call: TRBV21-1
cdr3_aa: CASSTRHSHQPQHF
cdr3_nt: TGTGCCAGCAGCACCCGACATTCTCATCAGCCCCAGCATTTT

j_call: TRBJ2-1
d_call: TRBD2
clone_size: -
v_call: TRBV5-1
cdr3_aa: CASSLGRLAGGDYNEQFF
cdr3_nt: TGCGCCAGCAGCTTGGGGAGACTAGCGGGAGGGGACTACAATGAGCAGTTCTTC

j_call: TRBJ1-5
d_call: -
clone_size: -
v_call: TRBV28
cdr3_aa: CASAEPQHF
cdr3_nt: TGTGCCAGCGCGGAGCCCCAGCATTTT

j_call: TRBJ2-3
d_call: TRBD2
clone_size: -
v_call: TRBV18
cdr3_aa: CASSPGLAGITDTQYF
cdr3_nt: TGTGCCAGCTCACCTGGACTAGCGGGAATCACAGATACGCAGTATTTT

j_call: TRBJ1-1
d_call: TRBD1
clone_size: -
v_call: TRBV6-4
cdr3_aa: CASSINRGNTEAFF
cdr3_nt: TGTGCCAGCAGTATAAACAGGGGCAACACTGAAGCTTTCTTT

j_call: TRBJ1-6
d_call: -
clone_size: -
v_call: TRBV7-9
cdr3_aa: CASSLAGDSPLHF
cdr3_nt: TGTGCCAGCAGCTTAGCAGGGGATTCACCCCTCCACTTT

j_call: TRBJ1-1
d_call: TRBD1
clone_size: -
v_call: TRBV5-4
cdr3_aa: CASSSWGQGDTEAFF
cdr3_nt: TGTGCCAGCAGCTCCTGGGGACAGGGGGACACTGAAGCTTTCTTT

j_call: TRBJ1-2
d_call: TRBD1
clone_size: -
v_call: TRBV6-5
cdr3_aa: CASSHRDRDYGYTF
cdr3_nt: TGTGCCAGCAGCCACCGGGACAGGGACTATGGCTACACCTTC

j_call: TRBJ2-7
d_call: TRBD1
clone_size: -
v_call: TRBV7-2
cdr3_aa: CASSLGGGRAYEQYF
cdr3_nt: TGTGCCAGCAGCTTAGGAGGGGGCCGCGCCTACGAGCAGTACTTC

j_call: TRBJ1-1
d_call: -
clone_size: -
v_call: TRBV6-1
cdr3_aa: CASSEPGVRTEAFF
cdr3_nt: TGTGCCAGCAGTGAACCCGGGGTTAGAACTGAAGCTTTCTTT

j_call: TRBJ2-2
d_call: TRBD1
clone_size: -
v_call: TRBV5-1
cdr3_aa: CASSLGQGAGGELFF
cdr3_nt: TGCGCCAGCAGCTTGGGACAGGGGGCTGGCGGGGAGCTGTTTTTT

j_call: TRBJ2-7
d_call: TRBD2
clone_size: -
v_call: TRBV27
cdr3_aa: CASSSKGLAGSPTYEQYF
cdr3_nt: TGTGCCAGCAGCTCCAAAGGACTAGCGGGGTCGCCTACCTACGAGCAGTACTTC

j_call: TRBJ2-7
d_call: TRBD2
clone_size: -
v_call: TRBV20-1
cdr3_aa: CSASGVRDYYEQYF
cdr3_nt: TGCAGTGCTAGTGGAGTCCGGGACTACTACGAGCAGTACTTC

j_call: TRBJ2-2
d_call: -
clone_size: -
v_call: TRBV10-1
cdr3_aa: CASSGPGTRVAGELFF
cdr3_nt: TGCGCCAGCAGTGGCCCCGGGACTCGGGTTGCCGGGGAGCTGTTTTTT

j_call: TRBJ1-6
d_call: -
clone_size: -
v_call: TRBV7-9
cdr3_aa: CASSPLGGGNSPLHF
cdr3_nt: TGTGCCAGCAGCCCCCTCGGGGGGGGTAATTCACCCCTCCACTTT

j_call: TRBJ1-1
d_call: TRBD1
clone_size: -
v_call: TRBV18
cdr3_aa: CASSPKEDRGSFF
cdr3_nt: TGTGCCAGCTCACCGAAAGAGGACAGGGGGTCTTTCTTT

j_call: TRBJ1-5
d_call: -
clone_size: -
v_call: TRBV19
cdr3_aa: CASRGIQVQPQHF
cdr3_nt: TGTGCCAGTAGGGGAATACAGGTTCAGCCCCAGCATTTT

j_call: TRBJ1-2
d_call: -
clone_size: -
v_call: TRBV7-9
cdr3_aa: CASSSRRSEYGYTF
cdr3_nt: TGTGCCAGCAGCTCTAGGAGATCCGAATATGGCTACACCTTC

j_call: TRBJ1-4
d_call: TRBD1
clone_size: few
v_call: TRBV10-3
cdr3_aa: CAISESGQGGEKLFF
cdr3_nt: TGTGCCATCAGTGAGTCTGGACAGGGCGGTGAAAAACTGTTTTTT

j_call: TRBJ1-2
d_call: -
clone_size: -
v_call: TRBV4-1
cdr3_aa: CASSQDILGRSYGYTF
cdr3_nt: TGCGCCAGCAGCCAAGATATCCTTGGGAGGAGCTATGGCTACACCTTC

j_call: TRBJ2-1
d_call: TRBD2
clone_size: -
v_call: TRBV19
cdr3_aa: CASSITSGRVHEQFF
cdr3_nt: TGTGCCAGTAGTATCACTAGCGGGAGGGTTCATGAGCAGTTCTTC

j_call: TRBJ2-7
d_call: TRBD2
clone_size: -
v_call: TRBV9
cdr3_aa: CASSREGPSYEQYF
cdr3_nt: TGTGCCAGCAGCCGGGAGGGTCCTTCCTACGAGCAGTACTTC

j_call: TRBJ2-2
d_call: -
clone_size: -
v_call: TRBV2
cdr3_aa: CASSESANTGELFF
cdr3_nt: TGTGCCAGCAGTGAATCCGCGAACACCGGGGAGCTGTTTTTT

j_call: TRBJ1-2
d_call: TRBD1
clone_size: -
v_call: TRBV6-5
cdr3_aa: CASSYPGTGKDGYTF
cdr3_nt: TGTGCCAGCAGTTACCCGGGGACAGGGAAAGATGGCTACACCTTC

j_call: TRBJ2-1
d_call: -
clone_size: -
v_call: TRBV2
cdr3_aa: CADTLASNEQFF
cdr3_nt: TGTGCCGACACCCTAGCGTCCAATGAGCAGTTCTTC

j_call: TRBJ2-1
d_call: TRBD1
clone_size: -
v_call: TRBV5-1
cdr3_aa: CASSSHGSTGDNEQFF
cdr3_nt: TGCGCCAGCAGCTCCCACGGCTCGACAGGGGACAATGAGCAGTTCTTC

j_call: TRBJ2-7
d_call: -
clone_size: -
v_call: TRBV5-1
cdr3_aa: CASSLAPGSYYEQYF
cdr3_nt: TGCGCCAGCAGCTTGGCCCCCGGGAGCTACTACGAGCAGTACTTC

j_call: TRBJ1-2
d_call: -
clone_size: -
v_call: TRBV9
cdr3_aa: CASSVEDTHNYGYTF
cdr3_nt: TGTGCCAGCAGCGTAGAAGACACACATAACTATGGCTACACCTTC

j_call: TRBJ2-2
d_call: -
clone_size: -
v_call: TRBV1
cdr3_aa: CTSSRSRTSGGRPPWTGELFF
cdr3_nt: TGCACCAGCAGCCGCTCCCGGACTAGCGGGGGCCGCCCCCCTTGGACCGGGGAGCTGTTTTTT

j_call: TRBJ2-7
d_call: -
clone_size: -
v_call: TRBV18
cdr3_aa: CASSPIGKGAASYEQYF
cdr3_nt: TGTGCCAGCTCACCAATAGGAAAAGGGGCGGCTTCCTACGAGCAGTACTTC

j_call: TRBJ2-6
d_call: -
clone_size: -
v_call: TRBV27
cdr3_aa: CASSLLAGADGANVLTF
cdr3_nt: TGTGCCAGCAGTTTATTGGCGGGGGCAGATGGGGCCAACGTCCTGACTTTC

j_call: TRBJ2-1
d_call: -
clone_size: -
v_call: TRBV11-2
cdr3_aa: CASSFIAGEQFF
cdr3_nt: TGTGCCAGCAGCTTCATAGCCGGTGAGCAGTTCTTC

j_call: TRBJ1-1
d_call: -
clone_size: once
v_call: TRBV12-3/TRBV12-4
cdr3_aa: CASSSPRGTEAFF
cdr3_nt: TGTGCCAGCAGTTCTCCGCGGGGCACTGAAGCTTTCTTT

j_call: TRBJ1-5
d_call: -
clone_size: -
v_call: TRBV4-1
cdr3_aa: CASGSRVNQPQHF
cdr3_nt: TGCGCCAGCGGCAGCAGGGTCAATCAGCCCCAGCATTTT

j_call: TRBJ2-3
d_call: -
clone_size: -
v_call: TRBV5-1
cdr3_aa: CASSLDTSTDTQYF
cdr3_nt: TGCGCCAGCAGCTTGGACACCAGCACAGATACGCAGTATTTT

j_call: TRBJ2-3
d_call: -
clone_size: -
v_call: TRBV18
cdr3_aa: CASSPPSVDTQYF
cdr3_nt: TGTGCCAGCTCACCTCCCAGTGTAGATACGCAGTATTTT

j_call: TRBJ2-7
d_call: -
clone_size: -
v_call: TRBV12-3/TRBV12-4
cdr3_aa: CASIFGTAGEQYF
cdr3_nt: TGTGCCAGCATCTTCGGCACGGCAGGCGAGCAGTACTTC

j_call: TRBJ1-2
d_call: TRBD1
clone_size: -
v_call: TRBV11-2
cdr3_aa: CASSSSGGGYTF
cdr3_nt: TGTGCCAGCAGCTCCTCAGGGGGGGGCTACACCTTC

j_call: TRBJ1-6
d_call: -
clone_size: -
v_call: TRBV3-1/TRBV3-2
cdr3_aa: CASSQGAGNSPLHF
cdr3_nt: TGTGCCAGCAGCCAAGGGGCAGGGAATTCACCCCTCCACTTT

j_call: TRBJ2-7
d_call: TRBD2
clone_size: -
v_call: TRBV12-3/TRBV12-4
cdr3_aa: CASSQERGSEQYF
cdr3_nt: TGTGCCAGCAGCCAAGAGCGGGGCTCCGAGCAGTACTTC

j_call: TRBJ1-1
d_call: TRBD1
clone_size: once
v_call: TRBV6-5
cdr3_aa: CASSFGQGYVGTEAFF
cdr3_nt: TGTGCCAGCAGTTTTGGACAGGGGTACGTGGGAACTGAAGCTTTCTTT

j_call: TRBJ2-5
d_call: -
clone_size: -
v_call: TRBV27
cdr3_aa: CASSGESEGPETQYF
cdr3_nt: TGTGCCAGCAGCGGGGAATCGGAGGGGCCGGAGACCCAGTACTTC

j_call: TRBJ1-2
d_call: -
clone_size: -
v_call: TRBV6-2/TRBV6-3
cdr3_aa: CASSQNRVGDYGYTF
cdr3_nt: TGTGCCAGCAGCCAGAACAGGGTTGGAGACTATGGCTACACCTTC

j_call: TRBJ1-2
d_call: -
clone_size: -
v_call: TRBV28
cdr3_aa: CASRDRGGFDYGYTF
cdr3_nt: TGTGCCAGCAGGGATAGGGGGGGCTTCGACTATGGCTACACCTTC

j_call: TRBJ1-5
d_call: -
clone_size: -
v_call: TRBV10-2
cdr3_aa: CASSESPSGGRQPQHF
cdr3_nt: TGCGCCAGCAGTGAGTCGCCTTCGGGGGGCCGACAGCCCCAGCATTTT

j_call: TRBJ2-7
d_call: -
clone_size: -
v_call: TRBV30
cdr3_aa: CAWSPGHTSSNEQYF
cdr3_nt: TGTGCCTGGTCTCCGGGACATACATCCTCCAACGAGCAGTACTTC

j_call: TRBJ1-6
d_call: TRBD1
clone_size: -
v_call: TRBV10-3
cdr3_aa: CAISEQDRNSPLHF
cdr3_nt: TGTGCCATCAGTGAGCAGGACAGGAATTCACCCCTCCACTTT

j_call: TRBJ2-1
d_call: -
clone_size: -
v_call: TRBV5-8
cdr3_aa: CASSRYNEQFF
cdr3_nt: TGTGCCAGCAGCCGGTACAATGAGCAGTTCTTC

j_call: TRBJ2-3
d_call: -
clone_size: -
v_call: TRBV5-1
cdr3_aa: CASSLGQRDTQYF
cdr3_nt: TGCGCCAGCAGCTTGGGTCAGCGGGATACGCAGTATTTT

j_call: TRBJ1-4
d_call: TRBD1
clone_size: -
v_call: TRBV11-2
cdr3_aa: CASSFRSGGTESKKLFF
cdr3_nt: TGTGCCAGCAGCTTCCGGAGTGGCGGGACAGAATCGAAAAAACTGTTTTTT

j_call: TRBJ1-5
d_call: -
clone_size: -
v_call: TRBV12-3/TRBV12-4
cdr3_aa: CASSQDGEQHF
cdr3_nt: TGTGCCAGCAGTCAAGACGGGGAGCAGCATTTT

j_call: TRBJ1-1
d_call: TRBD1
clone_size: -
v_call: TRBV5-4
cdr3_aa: CASSFRGLDTEAFF
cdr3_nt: TGTGCCAGCAGCTTTAGGGGGCTGGACACTGAAGCTTTCTTT